A selection of T cell receptor beta chains follows, all from one sample in a study of shared clonotypes between healthy human individuals. Measured with immunoSEQ multiplex PCR; TCRdb has only the in-frame clones, and not every one. Among some 92,000 clones listed, about 45% were seen once. What was sequenced was PBMCs. The origin of the receptors is a middle-aged woman in good health. Some clones in this sample may be carry-over from other donors' samples. CDR3s include the opening cysteine and the closing phenylalanine or tryptophan. The D gene is left open where the match is weak. Clone size is stated in some rows and not others, as once, few, many or a class when expanded.

V gene	clone size	J gene	D gene	CDR3 DNA	CDR3 protein
TRBV2	few	TRBJ1-1	-	TGTGCCAGCAGATTAGGACGGCAGAACACTGAAGCTTTCTTT	CASRLGRQNTEAFF
TRBV14	many	TRBJ2-1	TRBD1	TGTGCCAGCAGCCGGGACAGGGTGGGCAATGAGCAGTTCTTC	CASSRDRVGNEQFF
TRBV19	many	TRBJ1-5	-	TGTGCCAGTAGTATCTTTAATCAGCCCCAGCATTTT	CASSIFNQPQHF
TRBV7-2	-	TRBJ1-2	-	TGTGCCAGCAGCTCAGCTGTAAACTATGGCTACACCTTC	CASSSAVNYGYTF
TRBV15	-	TRBJ2-6	-	TGTGCCACCAGCACCTCTACAGGGACCGGGGCCAACGTCCTGACTTTC	CATSTSTGTGANVLTF
TRBV15	-	TRBJ1-2	-	TGTGCCACCAGCAGAGATAACGGGGGGGCAGATGGCTACACCTTC	CATSRDNGGADGYTF
TRBV7-3	few	TRBJ2-3	-	TGTGCCAGCAGCTCCCAGGGAACACTCACAGATACGCAGTATTTT	CASSSQGTLTDTQYF
TRBV6-5	many	TRBJ2-2	-	TGTGCCAGCAGTTACCCACGTCGGGGAGGCACCGGGGAGCTGTTTTTT	CASSYPRRGGTGELFF
TRBV19	many	TRBJ2-7	-	TGTGCCAGTTCCCCCGGGGTACCCTACGAGCAGTACTTC	CASSPGVPYEQYF
TRBV30	-	TRBJ2-5	TRBD2	TGTGCCTGGACTGTCCCGGGGAGGGGAGAGACCCAGTACTTC	CAWTVPGRGETQYF
TRBV7-3	-	TRBJ1-2	-	TGTGCCAGCAGCTTAGGGCCGACAGGAATGGAAGGCTACACCTTC	CASSLGPTGMEGYTF
TRBV6-5	few	TRBJ1-5	-	TGTGCCAGCAGCTCCGCCGGCACCGGGGTCCAGCCCCAGCATTTT	CASSSAGTGVQPQHF
TRBV2	many	TRBJ1-6	-	TGTGCCAGCAGTGAATCGGGGACCCTCCACTTT	CASSESGTLHF
TRBV15	many	TRBJ1-2	TRBD1	TGTGCCACCAGCAGAGTCGACAGGGTACGGGGCTACACCTTC	CATSRVDRVRGYTF